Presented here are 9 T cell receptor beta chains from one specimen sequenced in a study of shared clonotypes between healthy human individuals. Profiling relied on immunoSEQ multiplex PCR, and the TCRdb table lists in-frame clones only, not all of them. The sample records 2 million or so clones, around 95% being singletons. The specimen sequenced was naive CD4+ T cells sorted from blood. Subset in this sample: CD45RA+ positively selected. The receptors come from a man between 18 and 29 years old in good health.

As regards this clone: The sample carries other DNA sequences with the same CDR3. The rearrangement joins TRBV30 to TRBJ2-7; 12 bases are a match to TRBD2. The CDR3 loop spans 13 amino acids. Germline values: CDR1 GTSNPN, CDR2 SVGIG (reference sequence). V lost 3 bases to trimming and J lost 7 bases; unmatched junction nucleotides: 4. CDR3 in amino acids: CAWRLAGGYEQYF. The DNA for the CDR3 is TGTGCCTGGAGACTAGCGGGAGGTTATGAGCAGTACTTC.

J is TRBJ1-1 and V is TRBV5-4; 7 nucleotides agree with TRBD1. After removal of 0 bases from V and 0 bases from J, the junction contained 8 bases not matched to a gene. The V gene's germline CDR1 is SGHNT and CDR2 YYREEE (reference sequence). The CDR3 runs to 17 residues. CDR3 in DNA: TGTGCCAGCAGCTTGGCCCGACAGGGTTCAATGAACACTGAAGCTTTCTTT. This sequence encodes CASSLARQGSMNTEAFF.

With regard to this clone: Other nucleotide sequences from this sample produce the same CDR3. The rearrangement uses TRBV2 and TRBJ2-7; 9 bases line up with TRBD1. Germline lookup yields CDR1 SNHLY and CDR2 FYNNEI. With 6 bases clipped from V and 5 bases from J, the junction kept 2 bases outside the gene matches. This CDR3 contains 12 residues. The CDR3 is CASRRTGDEQYF. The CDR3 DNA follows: TGTGCCAGCAGACGGACAGGGGACGAGCAGTACTTC. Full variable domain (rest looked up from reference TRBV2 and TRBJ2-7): EPEVTQTPSHQVTQMGQEVILRCVPISNHLYFYWYRQILGQKVEFLVSFYNNEISEKSEIFDDQFSVERPDGSNFTLKIRSTKLEDSAMYFCASRRTGDEQYFGPGTRLTVT.

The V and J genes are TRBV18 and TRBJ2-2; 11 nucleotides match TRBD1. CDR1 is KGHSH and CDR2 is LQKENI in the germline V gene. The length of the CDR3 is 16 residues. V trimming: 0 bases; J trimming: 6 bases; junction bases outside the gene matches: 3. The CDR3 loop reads CASSPPGQGEAGELFF. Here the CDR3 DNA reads TGTGCCAGCTCACCACCGGGACAGGGGGAAGCCGGGGAGCTGTTTTTT. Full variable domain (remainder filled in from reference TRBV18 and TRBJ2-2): NAGVMQNPRHLVRRRGQEARLRCSPMKGHSHVYWYRQLPEEGLKFMVYLQKENIIDESGMPKERFSAEFPKEGPSILRIQQVVRGDSAAYFCASSPPGQGEAGELFFGEGSRLTVL.

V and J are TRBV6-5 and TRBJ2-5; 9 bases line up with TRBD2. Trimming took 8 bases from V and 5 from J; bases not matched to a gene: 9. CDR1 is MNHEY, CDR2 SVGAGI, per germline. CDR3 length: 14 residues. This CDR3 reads CASGRGGGEETQYF. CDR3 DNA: TGTGCCAGCGGCCGCGGGGGGGGCGAGGAGACCCAGTACTTC.

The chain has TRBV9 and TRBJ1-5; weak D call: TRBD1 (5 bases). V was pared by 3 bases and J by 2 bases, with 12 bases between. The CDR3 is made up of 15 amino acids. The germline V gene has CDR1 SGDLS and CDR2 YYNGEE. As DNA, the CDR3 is TGTGCCAGCAGCGGGGGACCACTGGGCAATCAGCCCCAGCATTTT. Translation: CASSGGPLGNQPQHF.

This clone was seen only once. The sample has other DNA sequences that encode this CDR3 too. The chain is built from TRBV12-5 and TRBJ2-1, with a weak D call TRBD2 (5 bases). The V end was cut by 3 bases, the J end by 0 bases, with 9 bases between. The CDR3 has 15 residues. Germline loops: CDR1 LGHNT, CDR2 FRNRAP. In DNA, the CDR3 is TGTGCTAGTGGTTTCAGCGGCAGCTCCTACAATGAGCAGTTCTTC. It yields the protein CASGFSGSSYNEQFF.

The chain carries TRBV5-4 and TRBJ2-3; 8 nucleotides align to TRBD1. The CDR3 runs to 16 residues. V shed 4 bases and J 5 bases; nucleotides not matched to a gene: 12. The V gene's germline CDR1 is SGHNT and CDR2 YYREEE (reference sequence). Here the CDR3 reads CASSGDRTGRGDTQYF. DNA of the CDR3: TGTGCCAGCAGCGGGGACAGGACAGGCAGGGGAGATACGCAGTATTTT.

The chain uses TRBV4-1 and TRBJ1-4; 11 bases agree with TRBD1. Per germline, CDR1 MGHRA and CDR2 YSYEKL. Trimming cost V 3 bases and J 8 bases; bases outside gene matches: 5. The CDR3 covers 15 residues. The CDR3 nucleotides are TGCGCCAGCAGCCAGGTGGGACAGGGGGACGAAAAACTGTTTTTT. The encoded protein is CASSQVGQGDEKLFF.